Sequencing of this T cell receptor (beta chain) was carried out in a study of CD8+CD57+ T cells in acquired aplastic anemia. The wider study: Sorted CD4+ and CD8+ cell DNA averaged roughly 3.2 ug.

Study conclusions and caveats: In common between the patients and the controls were twenty-nine CD8+ CDR3 sequences.

Patients included in sequencing had previously demonstrated CD8+CD57+ cell expansion by flow cytometry. As for this clonotype: Antigen specificity is unknown.

Profiling that covered TCR beta VDJ and CDR3 relied on genomic DNA as its template. TCRdb reprocessed the reads with MiXCR, giving one entry per CDR3 protein. Among 150,000 to 200,000 distinct CDR3 sequences listed, approximately 48% were seen once. Germline CDR1 MNHEY, CDR2 SVGAGI. The CDR3 totals 13 residues. V was clipped by 8 bases and J by 0 bases, with 8 bases between them. The chain uses TRBV6-5 and TRBJ1-3, with D tentatively TRBD1 (5 bases). The receptor was derived from a human donor with aplastic anemia. Sequenced material: sorted CD4+, CD8+, or CD8+CD57+ T cells (not recorded which) from PBMCs. This CDR3 reads CASQGYSGNTIYF. Here the CDR3 DNA reads TGTGCCAGCCAGGGCTACTCTGGAAACACCATATATTTT.